This TCR beta chain is from a study of cytomegalovirus exposure and HLA in healthy donors. Healthy bone marrow donors made up the donor group. The PCR made use of 60 Vbeta and 13 Jbeta primers. Sequencing used immunoSEQ multiplex PCR; TCRdb keeps in-frame clones, though not all of them. The table records some 140,000 clones, 70% to 80% of them present only once. This clonotype was sampled from a man aged 25 to 45 in good health and CMV-seropositive. The material sequenced was PBMCs.

CDR3 residues: CASSLDRVIQETQYF. For the CDR3, the DNA is TGCGCCAGCAGCTTAGACAGGGTAATACAAGAGACCCAGTACTTC. This rearrangement joins TRBV5-1 to TRBJ2-5; 7 positions agree with TRBD1. The J segment lost 2 bases and the V segment lost 2 bases, leaving 6 bases of the junction unmatched. Germline lookup yields CDR1 SGHRS and CDR2 YFSETQ. The CDR3 covers 15 residues. Together with reference TRBV5-1 and TRBJ2-5, the CDR3 gives the full variable domain: KAGVTQTPRYLIKTRGQQVTLSCSPISGHRSVSWYQQTPGQGLQFLFEYFSETQRNKGNFPGRFSGRQFSNSRSEMNVSTLELGDSALYLCASSLDRVIQETQYFGPGTRLLVL.